This TCR beta chain derives from a study of tumor and adjacent non-tumor tissue in lung cancer. Germline CDR1 and CDR2: MGHRA and YSYEKL. The CDR3 totals 15 residues. This sample's RNA came from whole unsorted tissue. This non-tumor lung sample came from over 3 cm beyond the tumor edge. For this clonotype: One end of the junction varies from germline; a read error may be responsible.

A modified ARM-PCR protocol with three rounds of nested PCR amplified TCRbeta. TCRdb re-called the multiplex PCR reads through MiXCR, storing one row per CDR3 protein. Of more than 60,000 distinct CDR3 sequences in the sample, around 76% are singletons; the top ten hold less than 50%. V gene TRBV4-1 combines with J gene TRBJ2-5; D gene ambiguous. The sample consisted of distant non-tumor lung tissue. This clonotype was sampled from a man between 60 and 75 years old with non-small cell lung cancer. The CDR3 region is CASSQVPGPQETQYF. The CDR3 DNA reads as TGTGCCAGCAGCCAAGTTCCGGGCCCCCAAGAGACCCAGTACTTC.